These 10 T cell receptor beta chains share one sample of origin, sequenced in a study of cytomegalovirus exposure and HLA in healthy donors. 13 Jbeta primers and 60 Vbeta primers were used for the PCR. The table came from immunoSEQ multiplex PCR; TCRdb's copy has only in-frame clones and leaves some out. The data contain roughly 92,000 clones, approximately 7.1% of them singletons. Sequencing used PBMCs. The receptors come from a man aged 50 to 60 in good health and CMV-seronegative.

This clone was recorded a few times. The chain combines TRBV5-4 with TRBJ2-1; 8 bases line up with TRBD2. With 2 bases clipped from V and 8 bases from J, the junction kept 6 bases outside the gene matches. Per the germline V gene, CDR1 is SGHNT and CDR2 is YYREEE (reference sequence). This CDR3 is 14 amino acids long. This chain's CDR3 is CASSFGLAGDEQFF. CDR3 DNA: TGTGCCAGCAGCTTCGGACTAGCTGGCGATGAGCAGTTCTTC.

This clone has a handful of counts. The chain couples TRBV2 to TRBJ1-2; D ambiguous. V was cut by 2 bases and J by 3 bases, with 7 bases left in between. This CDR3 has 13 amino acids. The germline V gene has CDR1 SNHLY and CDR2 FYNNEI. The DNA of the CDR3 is TGTGCCAGCAGTGAACGGAGTTACTATGGCTACACCTTC. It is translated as CASSERSYYGYTF.

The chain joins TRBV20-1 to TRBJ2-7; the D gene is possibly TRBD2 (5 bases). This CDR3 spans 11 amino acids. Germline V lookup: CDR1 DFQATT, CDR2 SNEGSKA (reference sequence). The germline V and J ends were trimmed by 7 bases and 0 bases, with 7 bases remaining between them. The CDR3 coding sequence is TGCAGTGGGACTTACTCCTACGAGCAGTACTTC. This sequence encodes CSGTYSYEQYF.

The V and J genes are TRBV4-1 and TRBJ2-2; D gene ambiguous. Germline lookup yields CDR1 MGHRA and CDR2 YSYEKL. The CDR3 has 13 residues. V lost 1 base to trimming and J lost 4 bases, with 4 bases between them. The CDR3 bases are TGCGCCAGCAGCCAAGGGCTCACCGGGGAGCTGTTTTTT. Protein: CASSQGLTGELFF.

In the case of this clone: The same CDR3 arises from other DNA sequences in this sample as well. The CDR3 here is CASSLGLAGAGNIQYF. DNA for the CDR3: TGTGCCAGCAGCTTGGGGCTGGCGGGAGCAGGAAACATTCAGTACTTC. This chain links TRBV5-4 with TRBJ2-4; 7 nucleotides agree with TRBD2. With V trimmed by 0 bases and J by 6 bases, 9 bases remained unmatched. CDR3 length: 16 amino acids. CDR1 is SGHNT, CDR2 YYREEE, per germline (reference sequence). The full variable domain, rest sourced from reference TRBV5-4 and TRBJ2-4, is ETGVTQSPTHLIKTRGQQVTLRCSSQSGHNTVSWYQQALGQGPQFIFQYYREEENGRGNFPPRFSGLQFPNYSSELNVNALELDDSALYLCASSLGLAGAGNIQYFGAGTRLSVL.

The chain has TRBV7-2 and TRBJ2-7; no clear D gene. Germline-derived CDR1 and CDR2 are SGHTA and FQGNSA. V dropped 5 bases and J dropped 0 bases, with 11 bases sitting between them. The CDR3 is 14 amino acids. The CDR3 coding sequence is TGTGCCAGCAGCCGCGACTGGAGCTCCTACGAGCAGTACTTC. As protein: CASSRDWSSYEQYF.

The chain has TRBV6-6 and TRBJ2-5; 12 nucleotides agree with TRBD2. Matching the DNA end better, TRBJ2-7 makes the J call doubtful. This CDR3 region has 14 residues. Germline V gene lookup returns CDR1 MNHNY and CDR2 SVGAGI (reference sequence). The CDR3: CASSLAGGHYEQYF. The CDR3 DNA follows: TGTGCCAGCAGTCTAGCGGGAGGGCACTACGAGCAGTACTTC.

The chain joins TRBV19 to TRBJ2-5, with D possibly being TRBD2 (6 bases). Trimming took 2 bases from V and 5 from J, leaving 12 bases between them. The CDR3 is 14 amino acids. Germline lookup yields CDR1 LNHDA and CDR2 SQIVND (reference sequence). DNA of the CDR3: TGTGCCAGTAGTATAATACTAGCTTTTGAGACCCAGTACTTC. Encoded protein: CASSIILAFETQYF.

CDR3 sequence: CASSDGTSVQAFF. The CDR3 DNA reads TGTGCCAGCAGCGACGGGACTTCCGTCCAAGCTTTCTTT. The chain employs TRBV6-1 and TRBJ1-1, with D perhaps TRBD1 (5 bases). The CDR3 is 13 amino acids. Trimming removed 6 bases from V and 9 bases from J, with 17 bases in between. Germline values: CDR1 MNHNS, CDR2 SASEGT.

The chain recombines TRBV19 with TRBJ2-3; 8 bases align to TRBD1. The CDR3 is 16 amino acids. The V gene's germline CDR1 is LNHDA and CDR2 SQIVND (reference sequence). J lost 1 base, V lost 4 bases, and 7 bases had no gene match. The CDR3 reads CASSTTGVEGTDTQYF. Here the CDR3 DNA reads TGTGCCAGTAGTACGACAGGGGTAGAGGGCACAGATACGCAGTATTTT. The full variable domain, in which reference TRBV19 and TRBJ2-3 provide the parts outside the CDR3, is DGGITQSPKYLFRKEGQNVTLSCEQNLNHDAMYWYRQDPGQGLRLIYYSQIVNDFQKGDIAEGYSVSREKKESFPLTVTSAQKNPTAFYLCASSTTGVEGTDTQYFGPGTRLTVL.